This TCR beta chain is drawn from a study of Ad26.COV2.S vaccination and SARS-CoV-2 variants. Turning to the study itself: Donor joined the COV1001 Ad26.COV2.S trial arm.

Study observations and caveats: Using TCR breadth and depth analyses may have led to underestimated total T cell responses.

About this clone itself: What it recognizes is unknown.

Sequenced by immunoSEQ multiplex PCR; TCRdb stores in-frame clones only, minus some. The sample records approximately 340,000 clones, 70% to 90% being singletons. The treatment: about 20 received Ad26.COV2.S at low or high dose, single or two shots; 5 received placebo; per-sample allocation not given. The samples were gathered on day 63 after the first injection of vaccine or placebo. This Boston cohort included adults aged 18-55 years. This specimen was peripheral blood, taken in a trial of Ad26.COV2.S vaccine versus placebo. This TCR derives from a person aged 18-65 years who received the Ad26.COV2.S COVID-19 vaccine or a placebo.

The CDR3 reads CASSYGRDRAMNTEAFF. As DNA, the CDR3 is TGTGCCAGCAGTTACGGTCGGGACAGGGCCATGAACACTGAAGCTTTCTTT. This chain uses TRBV6-2 or TRBV6-3 with TRBJ1-1, with TRBD1 identical over 9 bases. The CDR3 loop spans 17 amino acids. CDR1 is MNHEY, CDR2 SVGEGT, per germline. With V trimmed by 2 bases and J by 0 bases, 7 bases remained unmatched.